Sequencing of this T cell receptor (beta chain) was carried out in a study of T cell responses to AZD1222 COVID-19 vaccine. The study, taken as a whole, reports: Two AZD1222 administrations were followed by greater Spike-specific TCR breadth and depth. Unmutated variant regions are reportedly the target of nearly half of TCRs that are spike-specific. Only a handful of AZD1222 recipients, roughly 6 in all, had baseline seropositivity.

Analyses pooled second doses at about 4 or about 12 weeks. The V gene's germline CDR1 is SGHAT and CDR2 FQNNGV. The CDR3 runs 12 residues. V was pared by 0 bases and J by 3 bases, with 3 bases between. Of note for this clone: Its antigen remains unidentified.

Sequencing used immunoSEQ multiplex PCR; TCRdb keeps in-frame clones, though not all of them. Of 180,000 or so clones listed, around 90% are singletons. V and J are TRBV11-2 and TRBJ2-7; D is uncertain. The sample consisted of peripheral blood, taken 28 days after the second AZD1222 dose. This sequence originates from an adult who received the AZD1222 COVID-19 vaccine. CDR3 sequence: CASSLDGYEQYF. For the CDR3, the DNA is TGTGCCAGCAGCTTAGACGGCTACGAGCAGTACTTC.